This T cell receptor beta chain was found in a study of beta chain features in type 1 diabetes (dated by TCRdb to the late 2010s). At the level of the whole study: Mean age, gender distribution, total cell number and subset yield were not different between patients and healthy donors. The study compared TCRB repertoires of sorted circulating CD4+ T cell subsets between recently diagnosed type 1 diabetes patients and matched healthy donors. Naive and central memory subsets were obtained from all 30 or so donors, but regulatory and stem cell-like memory subsets were isolated from only 8 patients and roughly 8 healthy donors. A total of around 110,000,000 sorted cells were examined across all samples, and RNA yield correlated strongly with the number of cells per subset.

What the work shows at the level of the full study, not this receptor alone: HLA sub-analyses involved small numbers of individuals, so any influence of HLA type on TCRB rearrangement remained unresolved. Fewer insertions and more nucleotide deletions at VDJ recombination sites were observed in patients with type 1 diabetes, implying thymic rearrangement abnormalities. PCR may preferentially amplify shorter templates, but because patient and control samples were amplified and corrected together, any resulting skew would affect both groups equally. Sequencing cDNA rather than genomic DNA could over-represent highly expressing activated cells, although activation and CD3 levels did not differ between groups. Naive, central memory and regulatory TCRB repertoires appeared to be more alike among patients than among healthy donors. Type 1 diabetes patients showed a moderate but significant shortening of TCRB CDR3 length in all four CD4+ subsets.

The High Capacity cDNA Reverse Transcription Kit was used to reverse transcribe all of the isolated RNA, meaning that expressed TCRB transcripts were what got sequenced. Naive, central memory and regulatory T cell samples underwent deep immunoSEQ sequencing, averaging around 4 million total reads per sample. Sorted cells were lysed in RLT buffer, and RNA was extracted using DNase-treated RNeasy Micro or Mini kits according to cell number. Each cell subset was processed on its own to prevent cross-contamination, while patient and healthy donor samples were processed together. TCRB sequences were amplified from cDNA with the immunoSEQ multiplex PCR, producing 87-bp fragments spanning the CDR3 region. Sequencing of the amplicons was performed on the Illumina HiSeq platform. For the original study's pipeline: Synthetic template baselines were used to correct PCR bias computationally, reads within Hamming distance 2 were collapsed together, and singletons that could not be merged were discarded. Reads were aligned against IMGT to assign V, D and J genes, CDR3 length and insertions or deletions at six rearrangement sites. Within each subset, clonotype counts were normalized to sorted cell number, and only after that were true diversity and Gini coefficients computed with the tcR R package. Repertoire sharing was quantified using the overlap coefficient calculated on TCRB nucleotide sequences. As a proxy for the pre-selection repertoire, out-of-frame TCRB sequences from naive cells were analyzed. Drawn from immuneACCESS, this table holds only the in-frame rearrangements with V and J called that TCRdb kept. Clones are partly lost; checked studies trace under half to an unresolved V gene and leave the rest unexplained. V and J calls and clone size are given by that table; D and trimming were obtained from the DNA. A total of about 710,000 clones appear in this sample, more than 12% of them only once. 0.035% to 0.04% of the sample lies in the top ten.

A single peripheral blood draw of around 100 mL on average was collected from each donor into heparinised tubes. A BD FACSAria II and a panel including CD45RO, CCR7, CD25, CD127, CD95 and CD27 were used to sort naive, central memory, regulatory and stem cell-like memory CD4+ T cells. Purity was above 98% for every sorted population. PBMCs were isolated immediately by Lymphoprep density gradient centrifugation and stained directly without culture. Samples were stained and sorted in pairs, with one healthy donor and one patient per experiment, so that batch effects were minimized. On this clone itself: The antigen this receptor binds is unknown. No base-level quality is on record; no much larger clone is a single base apart.

According to the germline V gene, CDR1 reads LGHNA and CDR2 reads YSLEER. V gives up 0 bases and J gives up 2 bases, and the segment between their germline ends measures 10 bases. The CDR3 starts with the cysteine, ends with the phenylalanine, and has 16 residues. Just the 48-base CDR3 DNA is kept, in frame starting at base 1. The sequence came from a man aged 18 to 29 with type 1 diabetes. Sequenced material: naive CD4+ T cells from blood. This sample's cell subset or site label indicates: true naive CD4+ T cells. This sequence uses TRBV4-3 and TRBJ1-4; the D gene remains uncertain. In nucleotides, the sequence is TGCGCCAGCAGCCAAGATTCAAGGGCTACTAATGAAAAACTGTTTTTT. It translates as CASSQDSRATNEKLFF.